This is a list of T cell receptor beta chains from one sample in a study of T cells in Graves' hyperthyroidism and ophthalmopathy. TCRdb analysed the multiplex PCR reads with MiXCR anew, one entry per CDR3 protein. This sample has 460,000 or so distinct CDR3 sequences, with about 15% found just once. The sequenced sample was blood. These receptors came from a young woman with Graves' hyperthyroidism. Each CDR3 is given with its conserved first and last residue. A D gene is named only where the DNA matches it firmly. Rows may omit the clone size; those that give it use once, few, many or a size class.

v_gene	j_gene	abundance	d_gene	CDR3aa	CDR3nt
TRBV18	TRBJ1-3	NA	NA	CASSRQASSGNTIYF	TGTGCCAGCTCACGACAGGCAAGCTCTGGAAACACCATATATTTT
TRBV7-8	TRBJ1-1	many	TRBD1	CASSLNRGNTEAFF	TGTGCCAGCAGCTTAAACAGGGGGAACACTGAAGCTTTCTTT
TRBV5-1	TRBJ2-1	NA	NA	CASSLAAGSPGEQFF	TGCGCCAGCAGCTTGGCGGCGGGAAGCCCAGGGGAGCAGTTCTTC
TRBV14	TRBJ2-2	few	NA	CASSHWQGTGELFF	TGTGCCAGCAGCCACTGGCAGGGAACCGGGGAGCTGTTTTTT
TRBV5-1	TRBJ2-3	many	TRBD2	CASILTSGGSTDTQYF	TGCGCCAGCATCCTGACTAGCGGGGGAAGCACAGATACGCAGTATTTT
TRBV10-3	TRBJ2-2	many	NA	CATRAGRDTGELFF	TGTGCCACCCGAGCGGGCAGGGACACCGGGGAGCTGTTTTTT
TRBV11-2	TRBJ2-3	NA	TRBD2	CASRGRESADTQYF	TGTGCCAGCAGAGGGCGGGAGAGTGCAGATACGCAGTATTTT
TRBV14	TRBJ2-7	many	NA	CASSQVWREQYF	TGTGCCAGCAGCCAAGTGTGGAGGGAGCAGTACTTC
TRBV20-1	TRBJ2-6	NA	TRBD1	CSAPGQGAAGANVLTF	TGCAGTGCCCCGGGACAGGGGGCCGCTGGGGCCAACGTCCTGACTTTC
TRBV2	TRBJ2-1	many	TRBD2	CASISIGRGGDNEQFF	TGTGCCAGCATTTCTATCGGGAGGGGGGGGGACAATGAGCAGTTCTTC
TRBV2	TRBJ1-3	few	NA	CASSETRQRSGNTIYF	TGTGCCAGCAGTGAAACACGACAGCGCTCTGGAAACACCATATATTTT
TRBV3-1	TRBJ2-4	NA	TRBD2	CASSRGGNQLAKNIQYF	TGTGCCAGCAGCCGCGGGGGGAACCAACTAGCCAAAAACATTCAGTACTTC
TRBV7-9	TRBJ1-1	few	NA	CASSPVAGSRSTEAFF	TGTGCCAGCAGCCCCGTCGCAGGGTCAAGGAGCACTGAAGCTTTCTTT
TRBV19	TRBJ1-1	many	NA	CASSLGPRKGEAFF	TGTGCCAGTAGCCTCGGGCCCAGGAAAGGTGAAGCTTTCTTT
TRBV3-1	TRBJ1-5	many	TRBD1	CASSGTADQPQHF	TGTGCCAGCAGCGGGACAGCCGATCAGCCCCAGCATTTT
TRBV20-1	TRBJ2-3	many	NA	CSARLVGTDTQYF	TGCAGTGCGAGACTAGTCGGCACAGATACGCAGTATTTT
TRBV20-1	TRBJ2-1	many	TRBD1	CSARPPTGLNEQFF	TGCAGTGCTAGGCCACCGACAGGGCTGAATGAGCAGTTCTTC
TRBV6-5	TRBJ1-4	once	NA	CASSNWITWSGKLFF	TGTGCCAGCAGCAACTGGATAACTTGGTCCGGAAAACTGTTTTTT